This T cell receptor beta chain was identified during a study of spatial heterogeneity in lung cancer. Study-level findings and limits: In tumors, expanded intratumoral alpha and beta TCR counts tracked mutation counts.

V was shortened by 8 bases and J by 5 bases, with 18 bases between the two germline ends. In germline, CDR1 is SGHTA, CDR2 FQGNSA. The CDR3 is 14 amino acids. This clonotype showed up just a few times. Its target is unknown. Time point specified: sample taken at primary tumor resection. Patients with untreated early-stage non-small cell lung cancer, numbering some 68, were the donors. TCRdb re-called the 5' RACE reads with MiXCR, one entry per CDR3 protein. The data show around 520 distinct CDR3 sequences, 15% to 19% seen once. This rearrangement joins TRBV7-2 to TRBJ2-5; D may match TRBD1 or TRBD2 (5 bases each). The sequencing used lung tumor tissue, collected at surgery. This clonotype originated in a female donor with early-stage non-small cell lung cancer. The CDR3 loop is CASRRGVLGETQYF. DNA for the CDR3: TGTGCCAGCCGACGAGGGGTATTGGGTGAGACCCAGTACTTC.